Presented here are 13 T cell receptor beta chains from one specimen sequenced in a study of T cell repertoires in cytomegalovirus infection. TCRdb recomputed calls from the reads with MiXCR, one row per CDR3 protein. The data contain 450,000 to 600,000 distinct CDR3 sequences, 33% of them singletons. No antigen has been identified for these receptors. The sequencing here drew on cultured PBMCs, taken from culture after CMV antigen stimulation. Receptors were obtained from a human donor in good health (CMV status not recorded). Some clones in this sample may be carry-over from other donors' samples.

The rearrangement uses TRBV7-9 and TRBJ1-5; D is uncertain. The V end lost 6 bases, the J end lost 8 bases, and 11 bases lay between the germline ends. CDR1 and CDR2 from the germline V gene are SEHNR and FQNEAQ (reference sequence). The CDR3 covers 12 residues. CDR3 in amino acids: CASSFGPEPQHF. Here the CDR3 DNA reads TGTGCCAGCAGTTTCGGCCCGGAGCCCCAGCATTTT.

There are a few counts of this clonotype. V and J are TRBV9 and TRBJ2-3; TRBD2 matches 12 bases. This CDR3 is 17 amino acids long. CDR1 SGDLS and CDR2 YYNGEE come from the germline V gene. V dropped 0 bases and J dropped 5; count of bases not matched to a gene: 7. CDR3 DNA sequence: TGTGCCAGCAGCGTAGCTTTGACTAGCGGGAGCGGAGATACGCAGTATTTT. As protein: CASSVALTSGSGDTQYF. Full variable domain (remainder filled in from reference TRBV9 and TRBJ2-3): DSGVTQTPKHLITATGQRVTLRCSPRSGDLSVYWYQQSLDQGLQFLIQYYNGEERAKGNILERFSAQQFPDLHSELNLSSLELGDSALYFCASSVALTSGSGDTQYFGPGTRLTVL.

Many counts were recorded for this clonotype. V is TRBV7-8 and J is TRBJ2-1; 8 nucleotides agree with TRBD2. J was trimmed by 2 bases and V by 2 bases; bases with no gene match: 11. The CDR3 is made up of 18 amino acids. Germline loops: CDR1 SGHVS, CDR2 FQNEAQ. CDR3 residues: CASSLRRGRTRTYNEQFF. DNA of the CDR3: TGTGCCAGCAGCTTAAGGCGCGGGAGGACTAGAACCTACAATGAGCAGTTCTTC. The whole variable domain, remainder taken from reference TRBV7-8 and TRBJ2-1, is GAGVSQSPRYKVAKRGQDVALRCDPISGHVSLFWYQQALGQGPEFLTYFQNEAQLDKSGLPSDRFFAERPEGSVSTLKIQRTQQEDSAVYLCASSLRRGRTRTYNEQFFGPGTRLTVL.

The V call is TRBV6-5, the J call TRBJ2-7, with D uncertain. The V end lost 0 bases, the J end lost 0 bases, and 6 bases lay between the germline ends. CDR3 length equals 14 residues. Germline lookup yields CDR1 MNHEY and CDR2 SVGAGI. The CDR3 DNA reads TGTGCCAGCAGTTACTCGTACAGCTCCTACGAGCAGTACTTC. This codes for CASSYSYSSYEQYF.

This clonotype was picked up a small number of times. J is TRBJ2-7 and V is TRBV2; 7 bases agree with TRBD2. This CDR3 has 12 amino acids. Germline lookup yields CDR1 SNHLY and CDR2 FYNNEI. V trimming: 7 bases; J trimming: 3 bases; junction bases outside the gene matches: 3. This chain's CDR3 is CASMREIYEQYF. CDR3 bases: TGTGCCAGCATGCGGGAGATCTACGAGCAGTACTTC. The variable domain in full, with the rest retrieved from reference TRBV2 and TRBJ2-7, is EPEVTQTPSHQVTQMGQEVILRCVPISNHLYFYWYRQILGQKVEFLVSFYNNEISEKSEIFDDQFSVERPDGSNFTLKIRSTKLEDSAMYFCASMREIYEQYFGPGTRLTVT.

The rearrangement links TRBV19 to TRBJ1-4; 8 bases fit TRBD1. The CDR3 totals 15 residues. The V segment lost 5 bases and the J segment 7 bases; nucleotides outside the gene matches: 9. Germline-derived CDR1 and CDR2 are LNHDA and SQIVND (reference sequence). This chain's CDR3 is CASSLGTGGGEKLFF. CDR3 DNA: TGTGCCAGTAGTCTCGGTACAGGGGGTGGTGAAAAACTGTTTTTT.

The chain has TRBV18 and TRBJ2-7, with unresolved D. Germline CDR1 reads KGHSH; CDR2 reads LQKENI. V was clipped by 3 bases and J by 4 bases, with 10 bases between them. The CDR3 is 13 amino acids. CDR3 sequence: CASSPSAGYEQYV. The CDR3 coding sequence is TGTGCCAGCTCACCGTCCGCCGGTTACGAGCAGTACGTC.

The chain recombines TRBV7-2 with TRBJ2-7; 7 bases fit TRBD1. Per germline, CDR1 SGHTA and CDR2 FQGNSA. V was pared by 4 bases and J by 2 bases, with 5 bases of the junction left unmatched. The CDR3 loop spans 14 amino acids. The CDR3 DNA reads TGTGCCAGCAGCTCGCCCGACAGGGCCTACGAGCAGTACTTC. It codes for CASSSPDRAYEQYF.

The chain employs TRBV5-1 and TRBJ1-1; 7 nucleotides line up with TRBD1. The V segment lost 2 bases and the J segment 3 bases; nucleotides outside the gene matches: 4. CDR3 size: 14 residues. CDR1 is SGHRS, CDR2 YFSETQ, per germline. This CDR3 is CASSLTGEHTEAFF. CDR3 coding DNA: TGCGCCAGCAGCTTAACAGGGGAGCACACTGAAGCTTTCTTT.

This chain links TRBV5-1 with TRBJ1-2; D possibly corresponds to TRBD1 (5 bases). The V end was cut by 4 bases, the J end by 5 bases, with 15 bases between. CDR1 is SGHRS, CDR2 YFSETQ, per germline. CDR3 length: 14 amino acids. CDR3 residues: CASSPWLEGYGYTF. The CDR3, as DNA: TGCGCCAGCAGCCCGTGGTTGGAGGGGTATGGCTACACCTTC.

V gene TRBV27 combines with J gene TRBJ2-4; D unresolved. The V end lost 8 bases, the J end lost 0 bases, and 17 bases lay between the germline ends. Germline V gene sequence: CDR1 MNHEY, CDR2 SMNVEV (reference sequence). CDR3 length: 16 amino acids. CDR3 DNA sequence: TGTGCCAGCCTATATTCGTCCCTCCTAGCCAAAAACATTCAGTACTTC. It codes for CASLYSSLLAKNIQYF.

The CDR3 sequence is CASSELKGDLAKNIQYF. CDR3 DNA: TGTGCCAGCAGTGAATTAAAAGGGGACCTAGCCAAAAACATTCAGTACTTC. The rearrangement uses TRBV6-1 and TRBJ2-4; D possibly uses TRBD1 or TRBD2 (5 bases each). The CDR3 sequence is 17 residues long. V lost 2 bases to trimming and J lost 0 bases, with 14 bases between them. Germline-derived CDR1 and CDR2 are MNHNS and SASEGT.

This clonotype was counted many times. The chain combines TRBV20-1 with TRBJ1-2, with 8 positions matching TRBD1. This CDR3 is built from 15 residues. Per the germline V gene, CDR1 is DFQATT and CDR2 is SNEGSKA (reference sequence). Trimming removed 4 bases from V and 10 bases from J; junction bases left unmatched: 17. Written as DNA, the CDR3 is TGCAGTGCTACCAACCCGGGACAGGCCCTTTTCCACTACACCTTC. It is translated as CSATNPGQALFHYTF.